The present TCR beta chain was sequenced within a study of shared clonotypes between healthy human individuals. Overall study: The donors, a couple of women and a few men, were aged 18 to 49. Study conclusions and caveats: Blood was the sole source, and tissue repertoires probably differ.

Germline V gene lookup returns CDR1 MNHEY and CDR2 SMNVEV (reference sequence). The CDR3 spans 13 residues. Trimming took 7 bases from V and 10 from J; bases not matched to a gene: 9. Sequencing used immunoSEQ multiplex PCR; TCRdb keeps in-frame clones, though not all of them. The sample lists around 600,000 clones; 98% were seen once. This clone was seen more than once but under ten times. Its target is unknown. In the naive CD8 group, cells lacked CD45RO and were positively selected for CCR7, so terminally differentiated effector memory CD45RA+ cells were left out. This clonotype was sampled from a man aged 30-40 years in good health. This chain connects TRBV27 to TRBJ1-5; 8 bases match TRBD1. Sequencing was done on a sample of naive CD8+ T cells sorted from blood. In DNA, the CDR3 is TGTGCCAGCACCGGACAGGGCGGCCAACCCCAGCATTTT. It codes for CASTGQGGQPQHF.